Listed here are 18 T cell receptor beta chains from one sample, sequenced in a study of blood T cell repertoires in COVID-19. Repertoires were generated with immunoSEQ multiplex PCR, while TCRdb's copy carries only in-frame clones and drops some. Among approximately 350,000 clones, about 89% were seen once, and the ten largest hold approximately 3%. The sequencing input was peripheral blood. Receptors were obtained from a woman in her twenties or thirties with COVID-19, enrolled during active disease.

The genes are TRBV19 and TRBJ1-5; 12 nucleotides align to TRBD1. The CDR3 has 17 amino acids. Losses at the gene ends were 4 bases for V and 2 bases for J; bases not matched to a gene: 6. Per germline, CDR1 LNHDA and CDR2 SQIVND (reference sequence). DNA of the CDR3: TGTGCCAGTAGTAGGGGACAGGGGGCAACGGGCAATCAGCCCCAGCATTTT. It translates to CASSRGQGATGNQPQHF. The whole variable domain, remainder taken from reference TRBV19 and TRBJ1-5, is DGGITQSPKYLFRKEGQNVTLSCEQNLNHDAMYWYRQDPGQGLRLIYYSQIVNDFQKGDIAEGYSVSREKKESFPLTVTSAQKNPTAFYLCASSRGQGATGNQPQHFGDGTRLSIL.

The chain employs TRBV6-2 or TRBV6-3 and TRBJ2-7, with 8 nucleotides matching TRBD1. V trimming: 6 bases; J trimming: 3 bases; junction bases outside the gene matches: 4. The CDR3 spans 13 residues. The germline V gene has CDR1 MNHEY and CDR2 SVGEGT. For the CDR3, the DNA is TGTGCCAGCAGCTTCGGGACAGGCTACGAGCAGTACGTC. Translating it yields CASSFGTGYEQYV.

The CDR3 DNA is TGTGCCAGCAGCCAATTCAGCTCCGTCCAGGGGGGCCGAGAGCAGTACTTC. Encoded protein: CASSQFSSVQGGREQYF. The rearrangement uses TRBV16 and TRBJ2-7, with D possibly matching TRBD1 (7 bases). CDR1 is KGHSY and CDR2 is FQNENV in the germline V gene. The CDR3 loop spans 17 amino acids. Trimming stripped 1 base from V and 7 bases from J, with 23 bases between.

The rearrangement links TRBV7-9 to TRBJ1-2; D possibly corresponds to TRBD1 (6 bases). Trimming cost V 3 bases and J 6 bases, with 8 bases left between them. Germline V lookup: CDR1 SEHNR, CDR2 FQNEAQ (reference sequence). The CDR3 length is 12 residues. The CDR3 bases are TGTGCCAGCAGCTTTTCAGGGGATGGCTACACCTTC. Amino acids: CASSFSGDGYTF.

This clone showed up just once. The rearrangement uses TRBV3-1 (or the pseudogene TRBV3-2) and TRBJ2-1; D is perhaps TRBD1 (5 bases). Between the trimmed V and J ends, which lost 2 bases and 10 bases, there was a span of 12 bases. Germline assignment: CDR1 LGHDT and CDR2 YNNKEL (reference sequence). This CDR3 region has 13 residues. CDR3 sequence: CASSQTPRGEQFF. CDR3 DNA: TGTGCCAGCAGCCAAACCCCTAGGGGAGAGCAGTTCTTC.

V is TRBV7-2 and J is TRBJ1-2; D gene ambiguous. The germline V gene has CDR1 SGHTA and CDR2 FQGNSA. With 5 bases removed from V and 1 base from J, the gap between germline ends came to 11 bases. The CDR3 totals 14 residues. CDR3 amino acids: CASSVTSVNYGYTF. CDR3 DNA: TGTGCCAGCAGCGTTACGTCGGTTAACTATGGCTACACCTTC. Full variable domain (remainder filled in from reference TRBV7-2 and TRBJ1-2): GAGVSQSPSNKVTEKGKDVELRCDPISGHTALYWYRQSLGQGLEFLIYFQGNSAPDKSGLPSDRFSAERTGGSVSTLTIQRTQQEDSAVYLCASSVTSVNYGYTFGSGTRLTVV.

The V and J genes are TRBV15 and TRBJ1-6, with TRBD1 matching over 8 bases. CDR1 is LNHNV, CDR2 YYDKDF, per germline (reference sequence). V lost 9 bases to trimming and J lost 8 bases; unmatched junction nucleotides: 9. The CDR3 runs to 14 residues. As DNA, the CDR3 is TGTGCCACTGCCGTGGACAGGGATGATTCACCCCTCCACTTT. Its translation is CATAVDRDDSPLHF.

The chain recombines TRBV5-4 with TRBJ2-1; maybe TRBD2 (5 bases). Germline lookup yields CDR1 SGHNT and CDR2 YYREEE (reference sequence). V was clipped by 3 bases and J by 8 bases, with 18 bases between them. The CDR3 consists of 15 residues. CDR3 sequence reads: CASSSGTRRWDEQFF. Here the CDR3 DNA reads TGTGCCAGCAGCTCCGGCACTAGGCGATGGGATGAGCAGTTCTTC.

The gene calls are TRBV23-1 and TRBJ1-6; 7 bases match TRBD1. TRBV23-1 is an ORF, and what it does is uncertain. The CDR3 runs 18 residues. With 0 bases clipped from V and 4 bases from J, the junction kept 9 bases outside the gene matches. The CDR3 sequence is CASSQSTGTILYNSPLHF. CDR3 in DNA: TGCGCCAGCAGTCAATCGACAGGGACAATCCTTTATAATTCACCCCTCCACTTT.

The gene calls are TRBV29-1 and TRBJ1-2; 11 bases match TRBD1. The CDR3 has 14 amino acids. V lost 1 base and J lost 7; bases outside the gene matches: 5. Per germline, CDR1 SQVTM and CDR2 ANQGSEA. This CDR3 is CSVEGGTGGGGYTF. CDR3 coding DNA: TGCAGCGTTGAAGGTGGGACAGGGGGTGGTGGCTACACCTTC.

The chain joins TRBV28 to TRBJ2-1; D not certain. CDR3 length equals 10 residues. Germline-derived CDR1 and CDR2 are MDHEN and SYDVKM. V was pared by 9 bases and J by 12 bases, with 12 bases between. The CDR3 spells CASGGSVQFF. The CDR3, as DNA: TGTGCCAGTGGCGGCTCCGTGCAGTTCTTC.

The V gene is TRBV18, the J gene TRBJ2-7; a possible D gene is TRBD2 (6 bases). The germline V and J ends were trimmed by 3 bases and 4 bases, with 16 bases remaining between them. This CDR3 is 15 amino acids long. In germline, CDR1 is KGHSH, CDR2 LQKENI. CDR3 DNA: TGTGCCAGCTCACCCAGTGGTTTAGCGGCTTACGAGCAGTACGTC. The encoded protein is CASSPSGLAAYEQYV.

The chain is built from TRBV19 and TRBJ1-1; TRBD1 is a possible D gene (6 bases). Germline CDR1 is LNHDA and CDR2 is SQIVND (reference sequence). This CDR3 spans 14 amino acids. Trimming pared 7 bases from V and 5 bases from J, leaving 17 bases between. CDR3 sequence: CASTFPGAGTEAFF. CDR3 DNA sequence: TGTGCCAGTACATTCCCAGGGGCTGGAACTGAAGCTTTCTTT.

Concerning this clone: This specimen includes other DNA sequences encoding the same CDR3. The rearrangement links TRBV5-6 to TRBJ1-2; D is undetermined. V lost 0 bases and J 2 bases, leaving 8 bases between the germline ends. There are 14 residues in the CDR3. Germline CDR1 SGHDT, CDR2 YYEEEE. The chain's CDR3 is CASSLAGSNYGYTF. The CDR3 coding sequence is TGTGCCAGCAGCTTGGCCGGGTCGAACTATGGCTACACCTTC.

V and J are TRBV7-9 and TRBJ1-4; D may be TRBD1 (5 bases). The germline CDR1 and CDR2 sequences are SEHNR and FQNEAQ (reference sequence). The CDR3 contains 13 residues. Trimming removed 8 bases from V and 3 bases from J, with 10 bases in between. The CDR3 region has the DNA TGTGCCAGCGCAGGGTCGGCTAATGAAAAACTGTTTTTT. Its protein product is CASAGSANEKLFF. The full variable domain, rest sourced from reference TRBV7-9 and TRBJ1-4, is DTGVSQNPRHKITKRGQNVTFRCDPISEHNRLYWYRQTLGQGPEFLTYFQNEAQLEKSRLLSDRFSAERPKGSFSTLEIQRTEQGDSAMYLCASAGSANEKLFFGSGTQLSVL.

The V and J genes are TRBV12-3 or TRBV12-4 and TRBJ2-7, with TRBD1 identical over 8 bases. The trim removed 1 base at V and 4 bases at J, leaving 0 bases unmatched. CDR3 length: 13 amino acids. This CDR3 is CASSLGTGYEQYV. The DNA for the CDR3 is TGTGCCAGCAGTTTAGGGACAGGGTACGAGCAGTACGTC.

J is TRBJ2-2 and V is TRBV19; 8 bases align to TRBD2. CDR3 length equals 14 residues. V was pared by 8 bases and J by 6 bases, with 8 bases of the junction left unmatched. Germline CDR1 is LNHDA and CDR2 is SQIVND (reference sequence). The CDR3 spells CASGLSGISGELFF. CDR3 bases: TGTGCCAGTGGACTTAGCGGGATCTCCGGGGAGCTGTTTTTT.

The chain couples TRBV5-6 to TRBJ1-2; D not resolved. V dropped 5 bases and J dropped 5 bases, with 13 bases sitting between them. Per germline, CDR1 SGHDT and CDR2 YYEEEE. The CDR3 is 13 amino acids. This CDR3 reads CASRGPNWYGYTF. CDR3 DNA sequence: TGTGCCAGCAGGGGCCCGAATTGGTATGGCTACACCTTC.